This T cell receptor (beta chain) emerged from a study of T cells in localized non-small cell lung cancer. Assay used: immunoSEQ multiplex PCR; TCRdb lists only in-frame clones, some missing. Of approximately 80,000 clones in the sample, around 82% were seen once. Study results and caveats: The tumor had only one region sequenced, so heterogeneity remains possible. Adjacent lung tissue had a median about 60 of the top 100 clones found in the tumor. Longer overall survival associated with higher blood T cell density; shorter survival with higher adjacent-lung clonality. Maximal T cell clonality occurred in uninvolved adjacent lung, with tumor ranking below it.

A remark on this clone: Antigen unknown.

The sequence came from a female donor over 55 with stage I lung adenocarcinoma. This material consisted of peripheral blood, taken before any cancer treatment.

The CDR3 region has the DNA TGTGCCAGCAGCTTAAGGGAAGGAGGGGTTGGAAACACCATATATTTT. Encoded protein: CASSLREGGVGNTIYF. The J gene is TRBJ1-3, the V gene TRBV7-8; D might be TRBD1 (5 bases). V shed 2 bases and J shed 3 bases, with 14 bases lying between them. CDR1 SGHVS and CDR2 FQNEAQ come from the germline V gene. CDR3 length: 16 residues.